This entry is about one T cell receptor (beta chain). Each donor's status was that of a healthy bone marrow donor. At sampling all donors were nominally healthy, likely with unrecorded immune exposures. The sample belongs to a study of cytomegalovirus exposure and HLA in healthy donors. As for the study in general: Samples from HLA-typed donors yielded about 85 million unique TCRs in an early data release.

The germline V gene has CDR1 MNHNS and CDR2 SASEGT. The CDR3 runs to 15 residues. V was pared by 5 bases and J by 6 bases, with 20 bases between. Vbeta (60) and Jbeta (13) primers were used in the PCR. TCRdb's copy holds only in-frame clones and misses some; the assay was immunoSEQ multiplex PCR. Of 70,000 to 95,000 clones in the sample, approximately 60% were seen once. Source material: PBMCs. The TCR comes from a woman in her 30s in good health and CMV-seropositive. The rearrangement joins TRBV6-1 to TRBJ2-7, with D possibly being TRBD1 (6 bases). The CDR3 DNA follows: TGTGCCAGCAGTAATGGGGGCTTCGTGGGGCTCGAGCAGTACTTC. Translated, it gives CASSNGGFVGLEQYF.